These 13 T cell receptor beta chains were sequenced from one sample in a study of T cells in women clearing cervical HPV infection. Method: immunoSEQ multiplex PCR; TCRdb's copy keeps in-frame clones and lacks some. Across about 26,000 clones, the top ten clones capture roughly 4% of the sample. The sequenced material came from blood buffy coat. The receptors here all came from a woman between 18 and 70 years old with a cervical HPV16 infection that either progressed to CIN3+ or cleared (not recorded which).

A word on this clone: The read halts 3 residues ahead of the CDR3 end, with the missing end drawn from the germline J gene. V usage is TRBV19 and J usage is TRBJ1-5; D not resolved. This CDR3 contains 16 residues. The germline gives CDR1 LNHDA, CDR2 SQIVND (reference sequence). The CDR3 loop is CASTLNGQDYTDPQHF. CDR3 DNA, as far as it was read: TGTGCCAGTACCCTAAATGGGCAGGATTACACAGATCCC.

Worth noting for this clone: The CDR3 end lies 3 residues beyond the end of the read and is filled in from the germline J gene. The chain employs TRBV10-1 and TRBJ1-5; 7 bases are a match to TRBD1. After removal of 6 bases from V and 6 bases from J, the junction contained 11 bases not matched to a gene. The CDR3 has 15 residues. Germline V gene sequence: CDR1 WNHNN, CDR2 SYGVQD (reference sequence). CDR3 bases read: TGCGCCAGCAGAGACGGGACAGTCTGCGGTCAGCCC. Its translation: CASRDGTVCGQP. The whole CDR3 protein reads CASRDGTVCGQPQHF.

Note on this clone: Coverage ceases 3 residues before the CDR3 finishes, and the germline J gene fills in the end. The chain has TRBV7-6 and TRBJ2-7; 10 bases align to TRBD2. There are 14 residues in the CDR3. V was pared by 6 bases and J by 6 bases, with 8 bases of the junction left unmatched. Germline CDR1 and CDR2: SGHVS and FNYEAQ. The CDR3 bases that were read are TGTGCCAGCAGTAAGCGGGGGGGGGCGAGCGAG. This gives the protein CASSKRGGASE. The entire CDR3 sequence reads CASSKRGGASEQYF.

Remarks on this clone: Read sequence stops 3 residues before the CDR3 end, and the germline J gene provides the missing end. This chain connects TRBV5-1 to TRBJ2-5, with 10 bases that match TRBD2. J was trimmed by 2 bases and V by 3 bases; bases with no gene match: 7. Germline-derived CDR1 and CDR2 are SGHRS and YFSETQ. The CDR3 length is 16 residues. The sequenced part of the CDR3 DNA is TGCGCCAGCAGCTCCATGGTAGCGGGGGGACAAGAGACC. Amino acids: CASSSMVAGGQET. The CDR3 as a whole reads CASSSMVAGGQETQYF.

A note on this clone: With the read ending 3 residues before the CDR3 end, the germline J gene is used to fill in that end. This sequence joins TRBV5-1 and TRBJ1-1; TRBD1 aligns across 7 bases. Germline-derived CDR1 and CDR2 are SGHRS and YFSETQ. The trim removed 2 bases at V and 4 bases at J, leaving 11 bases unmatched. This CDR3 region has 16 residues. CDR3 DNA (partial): TGCGCCAGCAGCTTTGGACAGGCACACGGGGGCACTGAA. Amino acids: CASSFGQAHGGTE. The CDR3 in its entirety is CASSFGQAHGGTEAFF.

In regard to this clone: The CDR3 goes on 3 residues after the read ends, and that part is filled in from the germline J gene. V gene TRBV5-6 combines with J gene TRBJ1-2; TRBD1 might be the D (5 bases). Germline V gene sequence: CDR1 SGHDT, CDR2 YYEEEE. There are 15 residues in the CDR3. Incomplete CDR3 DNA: TGTGCCAGCAGTCCGCCGGGACTAATCTACAATGAG. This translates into CASSPPGLIYNE. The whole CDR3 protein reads CASSPPGLIYNEYTF. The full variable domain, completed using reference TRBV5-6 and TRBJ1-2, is DAGVTQSPTHLIKTRGQQVTLRCSPKSGHDTVSWYQQALGQGPQFIFQYYEEEERQRGNFPDRFSGHQFPNYSSELNVNALLLGDSALYLCASSPPGLIYNEYTFGSGTRLTVV.

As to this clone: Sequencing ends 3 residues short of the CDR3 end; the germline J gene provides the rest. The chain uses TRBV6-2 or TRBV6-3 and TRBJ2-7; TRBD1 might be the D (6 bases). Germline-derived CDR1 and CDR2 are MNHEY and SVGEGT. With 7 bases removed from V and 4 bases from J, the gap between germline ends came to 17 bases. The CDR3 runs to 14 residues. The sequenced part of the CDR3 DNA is TGTGCCAGCACCCCAGGGGACCTCGTATACGAG. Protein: CASTPGDLVYE. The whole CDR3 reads CASTPGDLVYEQYF.

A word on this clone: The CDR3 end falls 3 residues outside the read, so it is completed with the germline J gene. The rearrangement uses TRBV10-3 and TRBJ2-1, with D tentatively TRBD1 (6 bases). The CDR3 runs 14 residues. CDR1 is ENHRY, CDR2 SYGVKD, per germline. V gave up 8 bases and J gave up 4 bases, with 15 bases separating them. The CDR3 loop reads CAISAGQGYNEQFF. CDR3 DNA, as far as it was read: TGTGCCATCTCGGCAGGGCAGGGGTACAATGAG.

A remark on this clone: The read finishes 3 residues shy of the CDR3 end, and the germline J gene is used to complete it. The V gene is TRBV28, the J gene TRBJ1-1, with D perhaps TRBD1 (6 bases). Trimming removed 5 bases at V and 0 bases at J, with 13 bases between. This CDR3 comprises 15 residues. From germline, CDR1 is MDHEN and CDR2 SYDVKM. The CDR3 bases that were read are TGTGCCAGCAGTCCCGGGACAAACCTGAACACTGAA. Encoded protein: CASSPGTNLNTE. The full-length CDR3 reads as CASSPGTNLNTEAFF.

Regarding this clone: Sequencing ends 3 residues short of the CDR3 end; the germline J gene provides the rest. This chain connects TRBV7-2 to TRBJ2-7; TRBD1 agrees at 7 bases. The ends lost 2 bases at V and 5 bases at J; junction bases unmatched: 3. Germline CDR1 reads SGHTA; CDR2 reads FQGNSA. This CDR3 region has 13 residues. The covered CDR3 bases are TGTGCCAGCAGCTTAAGAGACAGGGACGAG. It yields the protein CASSLRDRDE. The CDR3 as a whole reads CASSLRDRDEQYF. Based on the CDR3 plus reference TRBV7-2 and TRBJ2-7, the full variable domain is GAGVSQSPSNKVTEKGKDVELRCDPISGHTALYWYRQSLGQGLEFLIYFQGNSAPDKSGLPSDRFSAERTGGSVSTLTIQRTQQEDSAVYLCASSLRDRDEQYFGPGTRLTVT.

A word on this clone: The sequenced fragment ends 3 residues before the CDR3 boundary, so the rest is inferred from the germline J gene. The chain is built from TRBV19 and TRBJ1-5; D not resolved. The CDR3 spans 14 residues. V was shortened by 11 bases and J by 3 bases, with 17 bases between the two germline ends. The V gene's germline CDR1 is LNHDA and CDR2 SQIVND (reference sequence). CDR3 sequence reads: CACRGGQVNQPQHF. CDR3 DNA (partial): TGTGCCTGCCGGGGTGGTCAGGTCAATCAGCCC.

The CDR3 region is CSVQTGGTSYEQYF. The sequenced part of the CDR3 DNA is TGCAGCGTACAAACAGGGGGTACCTCCTACGAG. V and J are TRBV29-1 and TRBJ2-7; 8 nucleotides line up with TRBD1. The read stops 3 residues short of the end of the CDR3; the missing end is completed from the germline J gene. The CDR3 consists of 14 residues. Trimming cost V 6 bases and J 0 bases; bases outside gene matches: 7. Per germline, CDR1 SQVTM and CDR2 ANQGSEA.

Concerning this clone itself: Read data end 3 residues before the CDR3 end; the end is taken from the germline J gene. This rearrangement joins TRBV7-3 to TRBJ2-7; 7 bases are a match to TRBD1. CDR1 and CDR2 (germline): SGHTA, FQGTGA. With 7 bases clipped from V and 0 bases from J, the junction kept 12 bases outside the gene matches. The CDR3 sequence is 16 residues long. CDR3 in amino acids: CASTFRSTGSSYEQYF. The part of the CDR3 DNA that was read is TGTGCCAGCACCTTTAGATCGACAGGGAGCTCCTACGAG.